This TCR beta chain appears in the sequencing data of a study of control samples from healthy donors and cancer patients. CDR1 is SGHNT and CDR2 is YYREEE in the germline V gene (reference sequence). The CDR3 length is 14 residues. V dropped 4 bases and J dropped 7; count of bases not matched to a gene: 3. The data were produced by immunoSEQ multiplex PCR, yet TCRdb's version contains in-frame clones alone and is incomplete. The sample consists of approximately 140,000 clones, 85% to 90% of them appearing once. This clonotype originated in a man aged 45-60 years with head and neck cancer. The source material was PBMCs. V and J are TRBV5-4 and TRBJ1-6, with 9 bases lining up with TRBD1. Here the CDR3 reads CASSLGTGNSPLHF. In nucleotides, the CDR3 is TGTGCCAGCAGCCTAGGGACAGGGAATTCACCCCTCCACTTT.